A single sample gave rise to the 14 T cell receptor beta chains below, sequenced in a study of blood T cell repertoires in COVID-19. Data came from immunoSEQ multiplex PCR; TCRdb stores just in-frame clones and leaves some out. The sample has about 130,000 clones; approximately 88% are singletons. The sample was peripheral blood. All receptors come from a man in his forties or fifties with acute or convalescent COVID-19.

The chain joins TRBV28 to TRBJ1-3, with D unclear. CDR3 length equals 12 residues. V was shortened by 3 bases and J by 7 bases, with 7 bases between the two germline ends. Germline V gene lookup returns CDR1 MDHEN and CDR2 SYDVKM. The CDR3, as DNA: TGTGCCAGCAGTTTCGGAGGTAACACCATATATTTT. The encoded protein is CASSFGGNTIYF.

The genes are TRBV10-3 and TRBJ2-3, with 8 bases lining up with TRBD2. The CDR3 has 15 amino acids. The V and J ends lost 6 bases and 7 bases, in that order; junction bases with no gene match: 12. Germline V gene sequence: CDR1 ENHRY, CDR2 SYGVKD. In DNA, the CDR3 is TGTGCCATCAGCACGACGCGCGGGGGGATGAATACGCAGTATTTT. Protein sequence: CAISTTRGGMNTQYF.

The gene calls are TRBV9 and TRBJ1-6, with TRBD1 as a possible D gene (5 bases). The V gene lost 1 base and the J gene lost 6 bases, with 11 bases spanning the gap. The germline CDR1 and CDR2 sequences are SGDLS and YYNGEE. This CDR3 region has 15 residues. CDR3 residues: CASSVTGGSNSPLHF. In DNA, the CDR3 is TGTGCCAGCAGCGTAACAGGTGGAAGTAATTCACCCCTCCACTTT.

The V and J genes are TRBV24-1 and TRBJ1-2, with 8 bases fitting TRBD1. This CDR3 comprises 11 residues. Germline V gene lookup returns CDR1 KGHDR and CDR2 SFDVKD. Trimming at V came to 12 bases and at J to 8 bases, leaving 7 bases not matched to a gene. DNA for the CDR3: TGTGCCTCAGGACAGGGTGACGGCTACACCTTC. The encoded protein is CASGQGDGYTF.

The chain combines TRBV7-2 with TRBJ1-1; D remains unclear. Germline values: CDR1 SGHTA, CDR2 FQGNSA. V gave up 6 bases and J gave up 3 bases, with 14 bases separating them. The CDR3 totals 14 residues. The CDR3 bases are TGTGCCAGCAGTCTTATCGGGTTAGACACTGAAGCTTTCTTT. The encoded protein is CASSLIGLDTEAFF.

V gene TRBV24-1 combines with J gene TRBJ1-5; 8 bases fit TRBD1. Germline CDR1 and CDR2: KGHDR and SFDVKD. Losses at the gene ends were 6 bases for V and 7 bases for J; bases not matched to a gene: 7. The CDR3 consists of 14 residues. The CDR3 DNA sequence: TGTGCCACCAGTCCACAGGGGGGGTACCAGCCCCAGCATTTT. Translation: CATSPQGGYQPQHF.

CDR3 sequence (DNA): TGCAGTGCTAGTGCCTCTGGCACAGATACGCAGTATTTT. It specifies CSASASGTDTQYF. The chain recombines TRBV20-1 with TRBJ2-3; D unclear. Looked up from germline, CDR1 is DFQATT and CDR2 is SNEGSKA (reference sequence). This CDR3 comprises 13 residues. Trimming left V 3 bases short and J 1 base short, with 8 bases between.

The V call is TRBV7-2, the J call TRBJ2-2; 9 bases are a match to TRBD1. Germline-derived CDR1 and CDR2 are SGHTA and FQGNSA. V gave up 4 bases and J gave up 4 bases; unmatched junction bases: 7. The CDR3 is 16 residues long. The CDR3 sequence: CASSSYGTGFTGELFF. The CDR3 DNA sequence: TGTGCCAGCAGCTCCTACGGGACAGGGTTCACCGGGGAGCTGTTTTTT.

The V gene is TRBV15, the J gene TRBJ2-7, with TRBD2 as a possible D gene (5 bases). The V and J ends lost 0 bases and 5 bases respectively, with 14 bases between them. The V gene's germline CDR1 is LNHNV and CDR2 YYDKDF (reference sequence). This CDR3 region has 15 residues. CDR3 in DNA: TGTGCCACCAGCAGAGATCGGCGGGTTAGGAACGAGCAGTACTTC. This gives the protein CATSRDRRVRNEQYF.

This chain joins TRBV12-5 and TRBJ1-3; the D gene is possibly TRBD1 (5 bases). CDR1 is LGHNT and CDR2 is FRNRAP in the germline V gene. Trimming left V 0 bases short and J 0 bases short, with 15 bases between. The CDR3 sequence is 18 residues long. The CDR3 DNA reads as TGTGCTAGTGGTTTGGTTTTTTGGGGGGATTCCTCTGGAAACACCATATATTTT. It translates to CASGLVFWGDSSGNTIYF.

The chain combines TRBV5-1 with TRBJ1-3; D ambiguous. V was shortened by 4 bases and J by 0 bases, with 8 bases between the two germline ends. This CDR3 contains 14 residues. Per germline, CDR1 SGHRS and CDR2 YFSETQ. The CDR3 region is CASSEAVSGNTIYF. In DNA, the CDR3 is TGCGCCAGCAGCGAGGCGGTCTCTGGAAACACCATATATTTT. Full variable domain (rest looked up from reference TRBV5-1 and TRBJ1-3): KAGVTQTPRYLIKTRGQQVTLSCSPISGHRSVSWYQQTPGQGLQFLFEYFSETQRNKGNFPGRFSGRQFSNSRSEMNVSTLELGDSALYLCASSEAVSGNTIYFGEGSWLTVV.

The V and J genes are TRBV27 and TRBJ1-5; 8 positions match TRBD1. The CDR3 is 15 amino acids. J lost 7 bases, V lost 6 bases, and 11 bases had no gene match. The germline V gene encodes CDR1 MNHEY and CDR2 SMNVEV (reference sequence). The CDR3 region has the DNA TGTGCCAGCAGGAGGGCGACAGGGGTTGGGCAGCCCCAGCATTTT. Encoded protein: CASRRATGVGQPQHF.

This chain joins TRBV5-6 and TRBJ1-1; 7 bases match TRBD1. The V segment lost 2 bases and the J segment 0 bases; nucleotides outside the gene matches: 7. The V gene's germline CDR1 is SGHDT and CDR2 YYEEEE. CDR3 length: 16 amino acids. CDR3 sequence reads: CASSFLQGGLNTEAFF. CDR3 coding DNA: TGTGCCAGCAGCTTCCTCCAGGGGGGATTGAACACTGAAGCTTTCTTT.

CDR3 amino acids: CASSPVEVRHGGTIYF. The CDR3 DNA follows: TGTGCCAGCTCACCTGTCGAAGTCAGGCATGGAGGCACCATATATTTT. This chain connects TRBV18 to TRBJ1-3; D is uncertain. The CDR3 totals 16 residues. V was cut by 3 bases and J by 9 bases, with 21 bases left in between. Germline loops: CDR1 KGHSH, CDR2 LQKENI.